This is a list of T cell receptor beta chains from one sample in a study of T cell responses to AZD1222 COVID-19 vaccine. Method: immunoSEQ multiplex PCR; TCRdb's copy keeps in-frame clones and lacks some. This repertoire shows roughly 76,000 clones, nearly 90% found once; its top ten account for roughly 11%. This material consisted of peripheral blood, taken on day 0 of AZD1222 vaccination. The source is an adult in good health. CDR3s include the opening cysteine and the closing phenylalanine or tryptophan. Each record gives: V gene, J gene, clone size, CDR3 length, D gene, CDR3 DNA, CDR3 protein. The D gene is left open where the match is weak. Part of the rows lack a size; the others show once, few, many or a class for expanded clones.

V: TRBV5-1
J: TRBJ1-3
size: NA
length: 15
D: NA
DNA: TGCGCCAGCAGCTTGGGACAGGCGAGAGGAAACACCATATATTTT
CDR3: CASSLGQARGNTIYF

V: TRBV5-1
J: TRBJ2-7
size: NA
length: 16
D: TRBD2
DNA: TGCGCCAGCAGCTTTGGGGCCCTAGCGGGAATGGACGAGCAGTACTTC
CDR3: CASSFGALAGMDEQYF

V: TRBV7-9
J: TRBJ1-3
size: NA
length: 13
D: NA
DNA: TGTGCCCAGGGCCGGGGGTCCGGAAACACCATATATTTT
CDR3: CAQGRGSGNTIYF

V: TRBV7-3
J: TRBJ2-1
size: NA
length: 13
D: NA
DNA: TGTGCCAGCAGCACAGGGTCCGGAAATGAGCAGTTCTTC
CDR3: CASSTGSGNEQFF

V: TRBV19
J: TRBJ1-1
size: few
length: 13
D: NA
DNA: TGTGCCAGTACCATCCCCGGGGTCACTGAAGCTTTCTTT
CDR3: CASTIPGVTEAFF

V: TRBV28
J: TRBJ2-3
size: once
length: 16
D: TRBD1
DNA: TGTGCCAGCAGTTTTCCCGGGACAGGGGGTGTAGATACGCAGTATTTT
CDR3: CASSFPGTGGVDTQYF

V: TRBV6-1
J: TRBJ1-5
size: few
length: 16
D: NA
DNA: TGTGCCAGCAGTGAAGGACAGCCTTATAGCAATCAGCCCCAGCATTTT
CDR3: CASSEGQPYSNQPQHF

V: TRBV5-1
J: TRBJ2-3
size: NA
length: 17
D: TRBD2
DNA: TGCGCCAGCAGCTTTCGGGCTAGCGGGAGGAACACAGATACGCAGTATTTT
CDR3: CASSFRASGRNTDTQYF

V: TRBV18
J: TRBJ1-1
size: NA
length: 15
D: TRBD1
DNA: TGTGCCAGCTCCGTCTTGCGGGACAGATACCCTGAAGCTTTCTTT
CDR3: CASSVLRDRYPEAFF

V: TRBV6-5
J: TRBJ2-7
size: NA
length: 12
D: TRBD1
DNA: TGTGCCAGCATTGGACAGGGCCACGAGCAGTACTTC
CDR3: CASIGQGHEQYF

V: TRBV6-5
J: TRBJ1-6
size: NA
length: 14
D: NA
DNA: TGTGCCAGCTCCCGGGGCGCAAACGCTTCACCCCTCCACTTT
CDR3: CASSRGANASPLHF

V: TRBV11-2
J: TRBJ2-3
size: NA
length: 12
D: NA
DNA: TGTGCCAGCAGCTATAGAGGAGATACGCAGTATTTT
CDR3: CASSYRGDTQYF

V: TRBV11-2
J: TRBJ2-5
size: NA
length: 13
D: TRBD1
DNA: TGTGCCAGCAGCTCGACAGGGGTGGAGACCCAGTACTTC
CDR3: CASSSTGVETQYF

V: TRBV18
J: TRBJ2-3
size: NA
length: 15
D: NA
DNA: TGTGCCAGCTCGTCCCGACAGCCTAGCACAGATACGCAGTATTTT
CDR3: CASSSRQPSTDTQYF

V: TRBV27
J: TRBJ2-2
size: once
length: 15
D: NA
DNA: TGTGCCAGCAGCCTCGAGGGTTATTTCACCGGGGAGCTGTTTTTT
CDR3: CASSLEGYFTGELFF

V: TRBV5-1
J: TRBJ2-7
size: once
length: 15
D: NA
DNA: TGCGCCAGCAGCCCGGGGGCAGGAACCACCTACGAGCAGTACTTC
CDR3: CASSPGAGTTYEQYF

V: TRBV7-9
J: TRBJ1-2
size: NA
length: 12
D: TRBD1
DNA: TGTGCCAGCAGCACGCGGGACAGGGAAGACACCTTC
CDR3: CASSTRDREDTF

V: TRBV9
J: TRBJ2-1
size: NA
length: 13
D: TRBD1
DNA: TGTGCCAGCAGCGTCCAGACAGGGAATGAGCAGTTCTTC
CDR3: CASSVQTGNEQFF

V: TRBV21-1
J: TRBJ1-6
size: NA
length: 16
D: NA
DNA: TGTGCCAGCAGCACCCCCGGGGGGGGGTTGAATTCACCCCTCCACTTT
CDR3: CASSTPGGGLNSPLHF

V: TRBV3-1/TRBV3-2
J: TRBJ2-2
size: few
length: 19
D: TRBD2
DNA: TGTGCCAGCAGCGACACCGCGACGCATAGCGGGAGGGTTGCCGGGGAGCTGTTTTTT
CDR3: CASSDTATHSGRVAGELFF

V: TRBV6-5
J: TRBJ2-7
size: NA
length: 13
D: TRBD1
DNA: TGTGCCAGCAGGCGCGGACAGGCCTACGAGCAGTACTTC
CDR3: CASRRGQAYEQYF

V: TRBV5-4
J: TRBJ1-6
size: NA
length: 16
D: TRBD1
DNA: TGTGCCAGCAGCTTGGCACTGCAGGGGGTAAATTCACCCCTCCACTTT
CDR3: CASSLALQGVNSPLHF

V: TRBV5-1
J: TRBJ1-1
size: NA
length: 14
D: TRBD1
DNA: TGCGCCAGCAGCTCGACAGGGTCGAACACTGAAGCTTTCTTT
CDR3: CASSSTGSNTEAFF

V: TRBV5-6
J: TRBJ1-5
size: few
length: 13
D: NA
DNA: TGTGCCAGCAGCTTGGGGAGGATAGGGCCCCAGCATTTT
CDR3: CASSLGRIGPQHF

V: TRBV18
J: TRBJ1-3
size: once
length: 15
D: NA
DNA: TGTACCAGCGCCGGAAAGGGGATAACTGGAAACACCATATATTTT
CDR3: CTSAGKGITGNTIYF

V: TRBV29-1
J: TRBJ2-2
size: NA
length: 12
D: NA
DNA: TGCAGCGTAGGACAAAACACCGGGGAGCTGTTTTTT
CDR3: CSVGQNTGELFF

V: TRBV28
J: TRBJ2-5
size: NA
length: 13
D: TRBD2
DNA: TGTGCCAGCAGGCTAGCGGGGCAAGAGACCCAGTACTTC
CDR3: CASRLAGQETQYF

V: TRBV18
J: TRBJ2-3
size: once
length: 17
D: TRBD2
DNA: TGTGCCAGCTCACCCCGGACTAGCGGGAGTGGGGCAGATACGCAGTATTTT
CDR3: CASSPRTSGSGADTQYF

V: TRBV19
J: TRBJ2-7
size: once
length: 14
D: TRBD1
DNA: TGTGCCAGCTCGACTGGGACAGGGCCCTACGAGCAGTACTTC
CDR3: CASSTGTGPYEQYF

V: TRBV28
J: TRBJ2-2
size: once
length: 14
D: TRBD2
DNA: TGTGCCAGCAGACTAAGCGGGGTTGCCGGGGAGCTGTTTTTT
CDR3: CASRLSGVAGELFF

V: TRBV4-2
J: TRBJ2-5
size: once
length: 16
D: TRBD2
DNA: TGTGCCAGCAGCCAAGAATCGCGGGGGGTCCAAGAGACCCAGTACTTC
CDR3: CASSQESRGVQETQYF

V: TRBV25-1
J: TRBJ1-1
size: NA
length: 14
D: TRBD1
DNA: TGTGCCAGCAAAGGACAGGGGAGGGACACTGAAGCTTTCTTT
CDR3: CASKGQGRDTEAFF

V: TRBV10-3
J: TRBJ2-5
size: NA
length: 11
D: NA
DNA: TGTGCCTGGCATACGAAAGAGACCCAGTACTTC
CDR3: CAWHTKETQYF

V: TRBV4-1
J: TRBJ1-5
size: NA
length: 15
D: NA
DNA: TGCGCCAGCAGCCAGACCGGGGCTAACAATCAGCCCCAGCATTTT
CDR3: CASSQTGANNQPQHF